The entry below gives a single T cell receptor (beta chain) sequence along with its context. It has no known antigen specificity. No base quality information exists; no much larger clone differs at one position. TCRbeta CDR3 regions were amplified from genomic DNA by means of the immunoSEQ Assay, a bias-controlled multiplex PCR. The paper's data handling went like this. The number of nucleated cells in each sample was estimated from the amplification of reference gene primers within the assay. Sequence reads were collapsed and filtered to measure the absolute abundance of every unique TCRbeta CDR3 rearrangement. For each sample, productive Simpson clonality was calculated as the square root of Simpson's diversity index across productive rearrangements. What TCRdb holds here is the immuneACCESS table cut down to in-frame rearrangements. Part of the clones is not present; checked against another copy, under half of the missing clones reflect an unresolved V gene, and the others are unexplained. That table is the source of V, J and clone size, and D and trimming were worked out from the DNA. Present in this sample are some 130,000 clones, 60% to 80% of which were seen just once. About a tenth of the sample lies in the top ten.

The CDR3 has 15 amino acids, counting the end cysteine and phenylalanine. Only the CDR3 region is kept as DNA, spanning 45 bases read in frame from base 1. Between the V and J ends, shortened by 8 bases and 3 bases respectively, the junction contains 17 bases. The germline V gene sets CDR1 to MDHEN and CDR2 to SYDVKM. The data were obtained in a study of blood T cell repertoires in COVID-19 (dated by TCRdb to the early 2020s). Regarding the research as a whole: Collaborator samples came from the United States, Italy and Spain and covered acute and convalescent phases of COVID-19. Where available, HLA class I and class II types were taken from metadata supplied by the sample provider and were not determined by assay-based typing. Deeply sampled blood TCRbeta repertoires from subjects exposed to, actively infected with, or recovered from COVID-19 were included in the dataset. The repertoires were released in a freely available public database meant as a resource for research on the immune response to SARS-CoV-2. Sample metadata almost always included a de-identified subject ID, COVID-19 status, age in years and sex. The samples were drawn from the first 160 participants of the ongoing ImmuneRACE study and from 950 to 1,500 subjects provided by 6 global collaborators. The prospective study material was composed of cDNA or gDNA derived from T cells, B-cell-depleted T cells, or PBMCs.

Another Seattle source contributed samples from volunteer blood donors who had recovered from COVID-19. Collaborating institutions collected whole blood in K2EDTA tubes following their own protocols. For TCRbeta analysis, collaborators shipped samples as frozen whole blood, isolated PBMCs, or DNA extracted from either of those sample types. The paper as a whole reports these results and caveats: Clinical and demographic metadata were provided uncurated, with the amount varying by source and participant.

Recombination joined TRBV28 with TRBJ1-3; matching of 6 bases hints at TRBD1 as the D gene. The sequence came from a man aged 55 to 70 who had recovered from COVID-19. Sequenced: peripheral blood. Read as DNA, the sequence is TGTGCCAGCGGAAAGGGGGGGTCCATTGGAAACACCATATATTTT. The translation is CASGKGGSIGNTIYF.